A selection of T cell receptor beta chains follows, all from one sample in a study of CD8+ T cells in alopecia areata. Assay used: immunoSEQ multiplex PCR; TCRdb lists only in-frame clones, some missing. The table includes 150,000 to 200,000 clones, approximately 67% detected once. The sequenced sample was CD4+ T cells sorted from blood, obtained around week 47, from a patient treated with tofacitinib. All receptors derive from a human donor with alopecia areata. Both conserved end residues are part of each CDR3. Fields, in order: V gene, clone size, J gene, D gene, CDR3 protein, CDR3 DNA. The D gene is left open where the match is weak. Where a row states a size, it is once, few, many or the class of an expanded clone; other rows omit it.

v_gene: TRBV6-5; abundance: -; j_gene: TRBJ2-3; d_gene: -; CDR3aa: CASRQGTDTQYF; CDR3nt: TGTGCCAGCAGACAAGGAACAGATACGCAGTATTTT
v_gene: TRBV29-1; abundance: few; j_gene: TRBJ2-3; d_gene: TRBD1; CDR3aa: CSVDPGQAHTDTQYF; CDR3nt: TGCAGCGTTGATCCGGGACAGGCCCACACAGATACGCAGTATTTT
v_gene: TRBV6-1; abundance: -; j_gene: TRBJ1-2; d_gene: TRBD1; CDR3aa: CASSTDRARGYTF; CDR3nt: TGTGCCAGCAGCACCGACAGGGCACGGGGCTACACCTTC
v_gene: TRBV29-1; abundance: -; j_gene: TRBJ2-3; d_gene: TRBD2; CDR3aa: CSVRGPAGEGTDTQYF; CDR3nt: TGCAGCGTCCGAGGTCCAGCGGGGGAGGGCACAGATACGCAGTATTTT
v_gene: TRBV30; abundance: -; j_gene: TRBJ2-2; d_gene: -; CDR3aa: CAWRKVRGPAGELFF; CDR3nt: TGTGCCTGGAGGAAAGTCCGGGGGCCGGCCGGGGAGCTGTTTTTT
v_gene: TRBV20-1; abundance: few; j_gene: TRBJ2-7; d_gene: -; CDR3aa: CSARGHYEQYF; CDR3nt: TGCAGTGCTAGAGGGCATTACGAGCAGTACTTC
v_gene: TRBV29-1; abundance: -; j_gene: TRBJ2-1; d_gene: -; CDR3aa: CSVEEGWKFF; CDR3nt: TGCAGCGTTGAGGAGGGGTGGAAGTTCTTC
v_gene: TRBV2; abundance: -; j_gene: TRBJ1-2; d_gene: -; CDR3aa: CASSEGEVAGYTF; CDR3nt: TGTGCCAGCAGTGAAGGGGAGGTTGCGGGCTACACCTTC
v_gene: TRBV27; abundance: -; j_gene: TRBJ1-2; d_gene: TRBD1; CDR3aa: CASRDRFYGYTF; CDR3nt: TGTGCCAGCAGGGACAGGTTCTATGGCTACACCTTC
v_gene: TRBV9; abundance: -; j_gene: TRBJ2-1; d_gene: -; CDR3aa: CASSVATWLDNEQFF; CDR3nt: TGTGCCAGCAGCGTAGCTACGTGGTTGGACAATGAGCAGTTCTTC
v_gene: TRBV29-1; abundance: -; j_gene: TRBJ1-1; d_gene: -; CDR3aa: CSVEVLGRIHTEAFF; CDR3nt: TGCAGCGTTGAAGTCCTTGGTAGGATACACACTGAAGCTTTCTTT
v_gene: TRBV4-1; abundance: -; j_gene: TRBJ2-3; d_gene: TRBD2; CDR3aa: CASSQTSAKPSTDTQYF; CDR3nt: TGCGCCAGCAGCCAAACTAGCGCGAAACCTAGCACAGATACGCAGTATTTT
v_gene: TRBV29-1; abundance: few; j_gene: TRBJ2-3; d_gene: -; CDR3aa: CSVEDRTRPITDTQYF; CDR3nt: TGCAGCGTTGAAGATCGGACCCGCCCGATCACAGATACGCAGTATTTT
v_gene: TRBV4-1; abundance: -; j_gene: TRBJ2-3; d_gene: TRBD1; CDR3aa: CASSQDKTGGFTDTQYF; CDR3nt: TGCGCCAGCAGCCAAGATAAGACAGGGGGCTTCACAGATACGCAGTATTTT
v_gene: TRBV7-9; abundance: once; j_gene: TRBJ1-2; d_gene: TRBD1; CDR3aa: CASSLEGAHGYGYTF; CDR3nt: TGTGCCAGCAGCTTAGAGGGGGCCCACGGATATGGCTACACCTTC
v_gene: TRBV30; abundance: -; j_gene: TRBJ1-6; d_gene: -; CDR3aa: CAWTDTSVNYPLHF; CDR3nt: TGTGCCTGGACCGACACCTCCGTTAATTATCCCCTCCACTTT
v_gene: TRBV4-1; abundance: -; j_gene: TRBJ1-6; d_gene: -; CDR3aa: CASSQETANSPLHF; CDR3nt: TGCGCCAGCAGCCAAGAGACAGCTAATTCACCCCTCCACTTT
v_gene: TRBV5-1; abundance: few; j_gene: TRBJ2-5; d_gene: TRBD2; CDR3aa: CASSQGLASPETQYF; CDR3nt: TGCGCCAGCAGCCAAGGACTAGCGAGCCCAGAGACCCAGTACTTC
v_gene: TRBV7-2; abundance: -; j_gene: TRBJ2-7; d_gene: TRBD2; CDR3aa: CASSPQRGTTYEQYF; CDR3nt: TGTGCCAGCAGCCCCCAGCGGGGGACCACCTACGAGCAGTACTTC
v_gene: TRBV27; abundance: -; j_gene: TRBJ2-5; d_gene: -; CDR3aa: CASSFNGGRETQYF; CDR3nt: TGTGCCAGCAGTTTTAACGGGGGGCGAGAGACCCAGTACTTC
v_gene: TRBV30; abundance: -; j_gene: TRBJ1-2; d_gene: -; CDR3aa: CAWKGQNNYGYTF; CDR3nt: TGTGCCTGGAAGGGACAAAATAACTATGGCTACACCTTC
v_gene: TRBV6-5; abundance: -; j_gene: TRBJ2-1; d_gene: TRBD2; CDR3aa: CATRSSGVNEQFF; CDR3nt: TGTGCCACCAGGAGCAGCGGGGTAAATGAGCAGTTCTTC
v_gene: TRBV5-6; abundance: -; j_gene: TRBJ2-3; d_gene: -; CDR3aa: CASSSLTVTDTQYF; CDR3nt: TGTGCCAGCAGCTCGTTGACAGTCACAGATACGCAGTATTTT
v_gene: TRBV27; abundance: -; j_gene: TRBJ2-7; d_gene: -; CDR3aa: CASSSLNPGTIFF; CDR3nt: TGTGCCAGCAGTTCCCTTAACCCCGGGACAATTTTCTTC
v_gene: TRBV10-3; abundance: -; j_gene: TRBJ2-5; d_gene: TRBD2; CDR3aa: CAISLAGQETQYF; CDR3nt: TGTGCCATCAGTCTAGCGGGCCAAGAGACCCAGTACTTC
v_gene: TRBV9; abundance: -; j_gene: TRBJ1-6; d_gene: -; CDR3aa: CASSPTPADSPLHF; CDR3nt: TGTGCCAGCAGCCCTACCCCTGCTGATTCACCCCTCCACTTT
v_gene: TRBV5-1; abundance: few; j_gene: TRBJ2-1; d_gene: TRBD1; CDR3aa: CASSVTSDRSNEQFF; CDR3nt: TGCGCCAGCAGCGTTACTTCGGACAGGAGTAATGAGCAGTTCTTC
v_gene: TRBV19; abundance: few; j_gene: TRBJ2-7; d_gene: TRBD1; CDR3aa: CASSTSLGQTYEQYF; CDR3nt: TGTGCCAGTAGTACCTCCCTGGGACAGACCTACGAGCAGTACTTC
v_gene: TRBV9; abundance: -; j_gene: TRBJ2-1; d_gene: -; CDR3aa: CASSAAGTSYNEQFF; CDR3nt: TGTGCCAGCAGCGCAGCGGGGACATCCTACAATGAGCAGTTCTTC
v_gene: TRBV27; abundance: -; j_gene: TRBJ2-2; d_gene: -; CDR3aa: CASSRGTATGELFF; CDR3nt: TGTGCCAGCAGCCGGGGGACCGCCACCGGGGAGCTGTTTTTT
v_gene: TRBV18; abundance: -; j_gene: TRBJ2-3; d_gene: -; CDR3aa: CASSPPGRPDTQYF; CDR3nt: TGTGCCAGCTCCCCGCCCGGACGGCCAGATACGCAGTATTTT
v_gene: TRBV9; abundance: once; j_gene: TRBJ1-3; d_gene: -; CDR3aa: CASSAGTSGNTIYF; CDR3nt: TGTGCCAGCAGCGCAGGGACCTCTGGAAACACCATATATTTT
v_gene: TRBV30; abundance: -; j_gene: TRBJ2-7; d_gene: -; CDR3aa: CAWSVRGYEQYF; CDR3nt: TGTGCCTGGAGTGTACGGGGCTACGAGCAGTACTTC
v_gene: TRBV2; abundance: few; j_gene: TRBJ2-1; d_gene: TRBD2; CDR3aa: CASSAQREYNEQFF; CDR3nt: TGTGCCAGCAGTGCCCAGCGGGAATACAATGAGCAGTTCTTC
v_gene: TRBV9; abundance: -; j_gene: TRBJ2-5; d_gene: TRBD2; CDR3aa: CASSARLASRGTQYF; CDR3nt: TGTGCCAGCAGCGCACGACTAGCGTCACGGGGGACCCAGTACTTC
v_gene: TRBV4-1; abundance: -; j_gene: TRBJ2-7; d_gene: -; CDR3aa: CASSQEPPGEVGYEQYF; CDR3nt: TGCGCCAGCAGCCAAGAACCGCCTGGGGAGGTTGGCTACGAGCAGTACTTC